Below, 28 T cell receptor beta chains from the same sample are listed, as sequenced in a study of blood T cells in healthy people across ages. The use of a sample-barcoded 5' primer and a J-beta primer mix characterized a second PCR of roughly 7 to 11 cycles. In TCRdb, the 5' RACE reads were re-called with MiXCR into one record per CDR3 protein. The sample carries about 1,000,000 distinct CDR3 sequences, 35% to 55% recorded once. Specimen: blood. The receptor set was obtained from an older woman in good health.

This rearrangement joins TRBV9 to TRBJ2-3, with 7 bases that match TRBD2. With V trimmed by 3 bases and J by 3 bases, 19 bases remained unmatched. Germline values: CDR1 SGDLS, CDR2 YYNGEE. This CDR3 spans 19 amino acids. The chain's CDR3 is CASSDGPREKMLATDTQYF. The DNA for the CDR3 is TGTGCCAGCAGCGATGGGCCGCGGGAGAAGATGCTAGCAACAGATACGCAGTATTTT. Full variable domain (remainder filled in from reference TRBV9 and TRBJ2-3): DSGVTQTPKHLITATGQRVTLRCSPRSGDLSVYWYQQSLDQGLQFLIQYYNGEERAKGNILERFSAQQFPDLHSELNLSSLELGDSALYFCASSDGPREKMLATDTQYFGPGTRLTVL.

The chain combines TRBV6-6 with TRBJ1-5, with D unresolved. CDR1 and CDR2 from the germline V gene are MNHNY and SVGAGI (reference sequence). V lost 2 bases and J 4 bases, leaving 6 bases between the germline ends. CDR3 length: 13 amino acids. CDR3 DNA sequence: TGTGCCAGCAGTTACCGGGAAAATCAGCCCCAGCATTTT. This codes for CASSYRENQPQHF.

A few counts support this clonotype. V and J are TRBV29-1 and TRBJ2-1; D call uncertain. Trimming shortened V by 3 bases and J by 15 bases, and 15 bases separated the two germline ends. This CDR3 spans 11 amino acids. CDR1 and CDR2 (germline): SQVTM, ANQGSEA. CDR3 loop: CSVDLSQKPFF. CDR3 nucleotides: TGCAGCGTTGACCTGTCCCAAAAGCCGTTCTTC.

This rearrangement joins TRBV5-1 to TRBJ1-2; TRBD1 matches 7 bases. After removal of 0 bases from V and 1 base from J, the junction contained 12 bases not matched to a gene. CDR1 SGHRS and CDR2 YFSETQ come from the germline V gene. The CDR3 length is 18 residues. The CDR3 region is CASSLDMRRTGFNYGYTF. CDR3 in DNA: TGCGCCAGCAGCTTGGATATGCGCCGGACAGGATTTAACTATGGCTACACCTTC.

The chain joins TRBV14 to TRBJ2-5; no firm D call. This CDR3 spans 12 amino acids. Germline V lookup: CDR1 SGHDN, CDR2 FVKESK. Trimming removed 3 bases at V and 11 bases at J, with 13 bases between. CDR3 sequence (DNA): TGTGCCAGCAGCCAGTCAATAGGTGAGCAGTACTTC. Its translation: CASSQSIGEQYF.

The chain uses TRBV28 and TRBJ2-3, with 13 nucleotides matching TRBD2. Per germline, CDR1 MDHEN and CDR2 SYDVKM. The CDR3 loop spans 16 amino acids. V gave up 10 bases and J gave up 0 bases; unmatched junction bases: 7. The CDR3 DNA reads TGTGCCACCGCGGGACTAGCGGGATTTAGCACAGATACGCAGTATTTT. Translation gives CATAGLAGFSTDTQYF. Full variable domain (remainder filled in from reference TRBV28 and TRBJ2-3): DVKVTQSSRYLVKRTGEKVFLECVQDMDHENMFWYRQDPGLGLRLIYFSYDVKMKEKGDIPEGYSVSREKKERFSLILESASTNQTSMYLCATAGLAGFSTDTQYFGPGTRLTVL.

This sequence joins TRBV6-5 and TRBJ1-5; the match to TRBD1 covers 7 bases. Germline CDR1 MNHEY, CDR2 SVGAGI. The CDR3 runs 14 residues. V shed 5 bases and J 5 bases; nucleotides not matched to a gene: 6. The CDR3 DNA follows: TGTGCCAGCAGTCGACAGGGAGCACATCAGCCCCAGCATTTT. Translated, it gives CASSRQGAHQPQHF.

The chain uses TRBV6-1 and TRBJ2-4; D is perhaps TRBD2 (6 bases). The germline V gene has CDR1 MNHNS and CDR2 SASEGT. The CDR3 length is 14 residues. Deletions cut 6 bases from V and 5 bases from J, with 14 bases between. This CDR3 reads CASRPPGTQNIQYF. The CDR3 DNA reads as TGTGCCAGCAGACCCCCGGGGACTCAAAACATTCAGTACTTC.

This clonotype was observed a handful of times. The chain employs TRBV2 and TRBJ1-2; no clear D gene. Per the germline V gene, CDR1 is SNHLY and CDR2 is FYNNEI. This CDR3 has 14 residues. Trimming cost V 6 bases and J 2 bases, with 13 bases left between them. Here the CDR3 reads CASRALRGNYGYTF. The CDR3 region has the DNA TGTGCCAGCAGGGCACTCAGAGGGAACTATGGCTACACCTTC.

The V and J genes are TRBV20-1 and TRBJ2-4; the match to TRBD2 covers 7 bases. The J call may be faulty, since TRBJ2-7 better matches the DNA end. Looked up from germline, CDR1 is DFQATT and CDR2 is SNEGSKA (reference sequence). The CDR3 runs to 14 residues. The CDR3 sequence: CSARRRETTNEQYF. The CDR3 DNA follows: TGCAGTGCTAGGAGGCGGGAGACGACCAACGAGCAGTACTTC.

The CDR3 region is CASSQTGLDYEQYF. For the CDR3, the DNA is TGTGCCAGCAGCCAGACAGGTCTCGACTACGAGCAGTACTTC. This rearrangement joins TRBV7-9 to TRBJ2-7; D perhaps matches TRBD1 (6 bases). CDR3 length: 14 residues. V gave up 5 bases and J gave up 3 bases, with 14 bases separating them. Per germline, CDR1 SEHNR and CDR2 FQNEAQ (reference sequence).

The rearrangement uses TRBV7-9 and TRBJ2-7, with 7 bases aligning to TRBD1. CDR1 is SEHNR and CDR2 is FQNEAQ in the germline V gene (reference sequence). After removal of 4 bases from V and 9 bases from J, the junction contained 18 bases not matched to a gene. The length of the CDR3 is 16 residues. CDR3 in DNA: TGTGCCAGCAGCTCCCCGCGTGAGGGGGCGCATCGGGGGCAGTACTTC. Residues: CASSSPREGAHRGQYF.

This clonotype has a count of ten or more. The chain links TRBV14 to TRBJ2-1, with 8 bases matching TRBD2. The length of the CDR3 is 16 residues. The J segment lost 10 bases and the V segment lost 1 base, leaving 12 bases of the junction unmatched. The germline V gene encodes CDR1 SGHDN and CDR2 FVKESK. This CDR3 is CASSQATGTSRSEQFF. The DNA of the CDR3 is TGTGCCAGCAGCCAAGCTACCGGGACTAGTAGGTCGGAGCAGTTCTTC.

This clonotype has more than one count but fewer than ten. V gene TRBV28 combines with J gene TRBJ2-7, with 9 bases matching TRBD1. The J segment lost 4 bases and the V segment lost 3 bases, leaving 7 bases of the junction unmatched. Germline V gene sequence: CDR1 MDHEN, CDR2 SYDVKM. This CDR3 contains 15 residues. This CDR3 reads CASSLEDRGFYEQYF. CDR3 nucleotide sequence: TGTGCCAGCAGTTTGGAGGACAGGGGATTTTACGAGCAGTACTTC.

This clonotype came up a few times. The V call is TRBV20-1, the J call TRBJ2-7, with D possibly called TRBD1 or TRBD2 (5 bases each). Trimming left V 3 bases short and J 0 bases short, with 12 bases between. The CDR3 is 14 residues long. Germline CDR1 is DFQATT and CDR2 is SNEGSKA (reference sequence). The CDR3 DNA sequence: TGCAGTGCTAGTCCGGGGCAGGCCTCCTACGAGCAGTACTTC. Its protein product is CSASPGQASYEQYF.

The chain is built from TRBV7-2 and TRBJ2-1, with D uncertain. V lost 5 bases and J 4 bases, leaving 15 bases between the germline ends. Germline CDR1 and CDR2: SGHTA and FQGNSA. The CDR3 runs 15 residues. The CDR3: CASSLRTLPYNEQFF. The CDR3 nucleotides are TGTGCCAGCAGCCTCCGGACCCTCCCTTACAATGAGCAGTTCTTC.

The gene calls are TRBV18 and TRBJ2-1; D is perhaps TRBD2 (6 bases). The V and J ends lost 3 bases and 6 bases respectively, with 12 bases between them. CDR3 length: 14 residues. Germline CDR1 reads KGHSH; CDR2 reads LQKENI. The CDR3 sequence is CASSPQDYSNEQFF. CDR3 DNA: TGTGCCAGCTCACCGCAGGACTACAGCAATGAGCAGTTCTTC.

This clonotype came up a few times. J is TRBJ2-5 and V is TRBV7-8; the match to TRBD2 covers 12 bases. The CDR3 spans 18 residues. The V segment lost 5 bases and the J segment 2 bases; nucleotides outside the gene matches: 12. The V gene's germline CDR1 is SGHVS and CDR2 FQNEAQ. This chain's CDR3 is CASSLRRVTSGRQETQYF. CDR3 DNA sequence: TGTGCCAGCAGCCTACGACGGGTGACTAGCGGGAGACAAGAGACCCAGTACTTC.

V is TRBV7-8 and J is TRBJ2-5; TRBD1 matches 7 bases. CDR1 is SGHVS, CDR2 FQNEAQ, per germline. The ends lost 1 base at V and 4 bases at J; junction bases unmatched: 3. This CDR3 is 14 amino acids long. CDR3 bases: TGTGCCAGCAGCTTAGATCGGACAGGAGAGACCCAGTACTTC. Translating it yields CASSLDRTGETQYF. Combining the CDR3 with reference TRBV7-8 and TRBJ2-5 gives the whole variable domain GAGVSQSPRYKVAKRGQDVALRCDPISGHVSLFWYQQALGQGPEFLTYFQNEAQLDKSGLPSDRFFAERPEGSVSTLKIQRTQQEDSAVYLCASSLDRTGETQYFGPGTRLLVL.

This clonotype was detected once. The chain employs TRBV6-1 and TRBJ2-7; no firm D call. Trimming removed 10 bases from V and 1 base from J, with 8 bases in between. The length of the CDR3 is 11 residues. Germline-derived CDR1 and CDR2 are MNHNS and SASEGT. For the CDR3, the DNA is TGTGCCATCGCCATGTCCTACGAGCAGTACTTC. Protein sequence: CAIAMSYEQYF.

With regard to this clonotype: A junction end diverges from the germline sequence, so it may reflect a read error. Here the CDR3 reads CASGQQYGREYNEQFF. CDR3 in DNA: TGTGCCAGCGGCCAACAGTACGGGAGAGAGTACAATGAGCAGTTCTTC. The chain joins TRBV4-2 to TRBJ2-1, with D possibly TRBD2 on 6 matching bases. Germline V CDR1 and CDR2: LGHNA, YNFKEQ. The CDR3 is made up of 16 amino acids.

The chain carries TRBV13 and TRBJ2-1; TRBD1 agrees at 7 bases. The J call is doubtful: the DNA matches TRBJ2-7 better. The germline V gene has CDR1 PRHDT and CDR2 FYEKMQ (reference sequence). The CDR3 has 16 residues. For the CDR3, the DNA is TGTGCCAGCAGCGTATTAATGACAGGGTCCTACAATGAGCAGTACTTC. Translation gives CASSVLMTGSYNEQYF.

This clonotype occurred a few times. The chain employs TRBV20-1 and TRBJ2-1; 7 bases align to TRBD2. Germline V gives CDR1 DFQATT, CDR2 SNEGSKA (reference sequence). The CDR3 has 13 amino acids. Trimming at V came to 5 bases and at J to 2 bases, leaving 3 bases not matched to a gene. CDR3 nucleotides: TGCAGTGCTGGGGGGGTGGCCTACAATGAGCAGTTCTTC. As protein: CSAGGVAYNEQFF.

V is TRBV14 and J is TRBJ2-3; D call uncertain. Germline lookup yields CDR1 SGHDN and CDR2 FVKESK. V was clipped by 3 bases and J by 6 bases, with 10 bases between them. This CDR3 has 13 residues. DNA for the CDR3: TGTGCCAGCAGCCACGTGGATGGGGATACGCAGTATTTT. Protein product: CASSHVDGDTQYF.

The chain links TRBV6-5 to TRBJ2-1; D remains unclear. V lost 6 bases and J lost 7, with 10 bases in between. The germline V gene encodes CDR1 MNHEY and CDR2 SVGAGI. The CDR3 covers 12 residues. The CDR3 DNA follows: TGTGCCAGCAGGGCCCCTGAGAATGAGCAGTTCTTC. Its protein product is CASRAPENEQFF.

Notes on this clonotype: Relative to the germline gene, one junction end is altered; a read error may explain this. The gene calls are TRBV5-5 and TRBJ2-1, with 7 positions matching TRBD2. Germline CDR1 and CDR2: SGHKS and YYEKEE (reference sequence). This CDR3 is built from 16 residues. DNA for the CDR3: TGTGTCAGCAGCTTGGAAGGCGGGAGCTCCTACAATGAGCAGTTCTTC. Protein product: CVSSLEGGSSYNEQFF.

The V call is TRBV7-2, the J call TRBJ2-6; the match to TRBD1 covers 8 bases. Germline CDR1 and CDR2: SGHTA and FQGNSA. V lost 5 bases to trimming and J lost 5 bases; unmatched junction nucleotides: 5. This CDR3 has 15 residues. CDR3 loop: CASSTGGHWANVLTF. DNA of the CDR3: TGTGCCAGCAGCACAGGGGGGCATTGGGCCAACGTCCTGACTTTC.

This clonotype occurred a few times. The V and J genes are TRBV29-1 and TRBJ2-7; 7 bases are shared with TRBD1. The CDR3 is 14 residues long. Germline lookup yields CDR1 SQVTM and CDR2 ANQGSEA. The trim removed 7 bases at V and 3 bases at J, leaving 12 bases unmatched. For the CDR3, the DNA is TGCAGCGCCGTGTTGGGCCAGGGGGTCTACGAGCAGTACTTC. Residues: CSAVLGQGVYEQYF.